The next 12 T cell receptor beta chains were all read from a single sample in a study of blood T cell repertoires in COVID-19. Assay: immunoSEQ multiplex PCR; the TCRdb copy retains only in-frame clones and omits some. The sample includes about 15,000 clones, roughly 79% of them seen just once. Material: peripheral blood. The receptors stem from a man aged 55 to 70 with acute or convalescent COVID-19.

This rearrangement joins TRBV28 to TRBJ2-1; possibly TRBD2 for D (5 bases). This CDR3 contains 11 residues. Per germline, CDR1 MDHEN and CDR2 SYDVKM. Between the trimmed V and J ends, which lost 4 bases and 9 bases, there was a span of 7 bases. The CDR3 sequence: CASSSRGEQFF. The DNA for the CDR3 is TGTGCCAGCAGTTCCCGGGGTGAGCAGTTCTTC.

This rearrangement joins TRBV10-3 to TRBJ2-3; 8 nucleotides line up with TRBD2. Germline V lookup: CDR1 ENHRY, CDR2 SYGVKD. Trimming at V came to 10 bases and at J to 3 bases, leaving 6 bases not matched to a gene. The CDR3 runs to 13 residues. The DNA of the CDR3 is TGTGCCACCAGCCGGGGGGGGACAGATACGCAGTATTTT. It specifies CATSRGGTDTQYF.

V is TRBV19 and J is TRBJ2-7; D is possibly TRBD1 (5 bases). Germline V lookup: CDR1 LNHDA, CDR2 SQIVND (reference sequence). V lost 5 bases to trimming and J lost 7 bases, with 12 bases between them. The CDR3 contains 12 residues. CDR3 DNA sequence: TGTGCCAGTAGTGCACAGGCTAGGGAGCAGTACTTC. This gives the protein CASSAQAREQYF. The full variable domain, rest sourced from reference TRBV19 and TRBJ2-7, is DGGITQSPKYLFRKEGQNVTLSCEQNLNHDAMYWYRQDPGQGLRLIYYSQIVNDFQKGDIAEGYSVSREKKESFPLTVTSAQKNPTAFYLCASSAQAREQYFGPGTRLTVT.

The V call is TRBV21-1, the J call TRBJ2-3; TRBD1, the table's D call, was not compared with the DNA. TRBV21-1 is designated a pseudogene. The CDR3 spans 16 residues. In DNA form, the CDR3 reads TGTGCCAGCAGCCCTCATAGGAACAGGGGGCTTGATACGCAGTATTTT. It yields the protein CASSPHRNRGLDTQYF.

The J gene is TRBJ2-7, the V gene TRBV12-5; D gene unclear. CDR3 length: 12 residues. V lost 7 bases and J 1 base, leaving 8 bases between the germline ends. Germline V lookup: CDR1 LGHNT, CDR2 FRNRAP. The CDR3 DNA follows: TGTGCTAGTGCTGCAGGTTCCTACGAGCAGTACTTC. It is translated as CASAAGSYEQYF.

The chain recombines TRBV3-1 (or the pseudogene TRBV3-2) with TRBJ2-7; 7 bases fit TRBD2. This CDR3 region has 14 residues. V lost 4 bases, J lost 1 base, and 4 bases stayed unmatched. CDR1 and CDR2 from the germline V gene are LGHDT and YNNKEL (reference sequence). Here the CDR3 reads CASSPGGLSYEQYF. CDR3 DNA: TGTGCCAGCAGCCCGGGAGGACTTTCCTACGAGCAGTACTTC.

V usage is TRBV10-3 and J usage is TRBJ2-1; D call uncertain. The V gene lost 5 bases and the J gene lost 8 bases, with 13 bases spanning the gap. Germline CDR1 and CDR2: ENHRY and SYGVKD. The CDR3 runs to 13 residues. This CDR3 is CAISRRPEDEQFF. In DNA, the CDR3 is TGTGCCATCAGTAGACGCCCCGAGGATGAGCAGTTCTTC.

V usage is TRBV27 and J usage is TRBJ1-2; 7 bases line up with TRBD1. V dropped 9 bases and J dropped 1; count of bases not matched to a gene: 11. This CDR3 has 15 amino acids. Germline CDR1 and CDR2: MNHEY and SMNVEV (reference sequence). CDR3 DNA sequence: TGTGCCAGTATCGGGGCGACAGGGAATAACTATGGCTACACCTTC. Translated, it gives CASIGATGNNYGYTF.

V usage is TRBV29-1 and J usage is TRBJ1-5; D possibly corresponds to TRBD1 (5 bases). CDR3 length: 15 amino acids. Per germline, CDR1 SQVTM and CDR2 ANQGSEA. V lost 7 bases, J lost 0 bases, and 16 bases lay in between. CDR3 sequence: CSAPGGAYSNQPQHF. The CDR3 region has the DNA TGCAGCGCCCCGGGAGGGGCCTATAGCAATCAGCCCCAGCATTTT.

This chain connects TRBV9 to TRBJ1-5, with a tentative D call TRBD1 (5 bases). Trimming shortened V by 0 bases and J by 4 bases, and 5 bases separated the two germline ends. Germline CDR1 is SGDLS and CDR2 is YYNGEE. The CDR3 extends over 13 amino acids. CDR3 region: CASSVAGNQPQHF. The DNA of the CDR3 is TGTGCCAGCAGCGTAGCAGGGAATCAGCCCCAGCATTTT.

The chain has TRBV2 and TRBJ2-1, with TRBD1 matching over 7 bases. In germline, CDR1 is SNHLY, CDR2 FYNNEI. After removal of 6 bases from V and 0 bases from J, the junction contained 8 bases not matched to a gene. The CDR3 extends over 16 amino acids. The CDR3 is CASSPDRAPSYNEQFF. The CDR3 nucleotides are TGTGCCAGCAGCCCTGACAGGGCCCCCTCCTACAATGAGCAGTTCTTC.

Only one count was recorded for this clone. V and J are TRBV7-9 and TRBJ1-5, with TRBD1 identical over 8 bases. Germline V gene data show CDR1 as SEHNR and CDR2 as FQNEAQ (reference sequence). The CDR3 has 16 residues. J lost 6 bases, V lost 1 base, and 8 bases had no gene match. The CDR3 nucleotides read TGTGCCAGCAGCTTAGATGGACAGGGAGCGTTTCAGCCCCAGCATTTT. Its protein is CASSLDGQGAFQPQHF.